This T cell receptor (beta chain) was retrieved from a study of blood T cell repertoires in COVID-19. Background on the study: The United States, Italy and Spain were the sources of the acute and convalescent COVID-19 samples. The analysed material was cDNA or gDNA that came from T cells, B-cell-depleted T cells, or PBMCs.

Original processing methods: It was from reference gene primer amplification that nucleated cell counts were estimated. Profiling relied on immunoSEQ multiplex PCR, and the TCRdb table lists in-frame clones only, not all of them. That table is the source of V, J and clone size, and D and trimming were worked out from the DNA. The profile shows 250,000 to 300,000 clones, about 86% of them singletons. The CDR3 is 15 residues long. The sequence was obtained from a man between 18 and 35 years old with active or convalescent COVID-19. Sequenced material: peripheral blood. This chain joins TRBV12-2 and TRBJ1-5. TRBV12-2 counts as a pseudogene. The CDR3 sequence is CASRLASGGGQPQHF. As DNA, the CDR3 is TGTGCAAGTCGCTTAGCGTCGGGGGGCGGTCAGCCCCAGCATTTT.